This entry is about one T cell receptor (beta chain). Trimming removed 1 base from V and 5 bases from J; junction bases left unmatched: 9. This CDR3 is 17 amino acids long. Germline assignment: CDR1 MDHEN and CDR2 SYDVKM. Preparation of the TCRbeta library involved a method that used unique molecular identifiers. TCRdb passed the PCR reads through MiXCR, listing each CDR3 protein once. Among some 490,000 distinct CDR3 sequences, roughly an eighth were seen once, and the ten largest hold around 5.8%. The data derive from a study of T-cell reconstitution after alpha-beta-depleted transplantation in children.

This clonotype was obtained from a human donor who donated a stem cell graft to a child with combined immunodeficiency. Sequenced material: PBMCs from the stem cell graft donor, taken from the stem cell graft. The chain combines TRBV28 with TRBJ2-7; 12 nucleotides agree with TRBD2. Written as DNA, the CDR3 is TGTGCCAGCAGTTTATTGTATCTAGCGGGGGGGCGGAACGAGCAGTACTTC. This encodes CASSLLYLAGGRNEQYF.